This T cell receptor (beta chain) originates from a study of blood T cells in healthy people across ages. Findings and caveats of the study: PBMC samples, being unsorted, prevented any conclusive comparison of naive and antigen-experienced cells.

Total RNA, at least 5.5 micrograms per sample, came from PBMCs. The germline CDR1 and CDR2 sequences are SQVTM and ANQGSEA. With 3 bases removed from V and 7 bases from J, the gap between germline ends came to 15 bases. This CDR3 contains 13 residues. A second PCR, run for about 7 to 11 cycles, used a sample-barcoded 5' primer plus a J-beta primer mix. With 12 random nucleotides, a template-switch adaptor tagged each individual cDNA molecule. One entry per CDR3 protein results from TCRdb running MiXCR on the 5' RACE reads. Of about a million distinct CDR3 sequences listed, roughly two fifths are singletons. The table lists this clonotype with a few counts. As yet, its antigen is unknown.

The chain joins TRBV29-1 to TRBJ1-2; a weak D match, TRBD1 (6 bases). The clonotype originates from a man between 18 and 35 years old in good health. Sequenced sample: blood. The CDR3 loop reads CSVEVPGDVGYTF. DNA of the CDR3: TGCAGCGTTGAGGTCCCAGGGGATGTTGGCTACACCTTC. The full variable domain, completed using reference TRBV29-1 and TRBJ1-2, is SAVISQKPSRDICQRGTSLTIQCQVDSQVTMMFWYRQQPGQSLTLIATANQGSEATYESGFVIDKFPISRPNLTFSTLTVSNMSPEDSSIYLCSVEVPGDVGYTFGSGTRLTVV.